Reported below is one TCR beta chain. Data came from immunoSEQ multiplex PCR; TCRdb stores just in-frame clones and leaves some out. The sample yields about 80,000 clones, approximately 92% seen once. The data are from a study of T cell changes during pregnancy in multiple sclerosis. The TCR comes from a female donor with multiple sclerosis, enrolled in a pregnancy study. The source material was CD4+ T cells from peripheral blood mononuclear cells, sampled before pregnancy.

This CDR3 is CASSLVAGGAAGANVLTF. CDR3 in DNA: TGTGCCAGCAGCTTAGTGGCAGGGGGCGCAGCTGGGGCCAACGTCCTGACTTTC. The genes are TRBV7-9 and TRBJ2-6, with 8 bases matching TRBD1. CDR1 is SEHNR and CDR2 is FQNEAQ in the germline V gene (reference sequence). The V segment lost 1 base and the J segment 2 bases; nucleotides outside the gene matches: 7. The CDR3 is 18 amino acids. Full variable domain (remainder filled in from reference TRBV7-9 and TRBJ2-6): DTGVSQNPRHKITKRGQNVTFRCDPISEHNRLYWYRQTLGQGPEFLTYFQNEAQLEKSRLLSDRFSAERPKGSFSTLEIQRTEQGDSAMYLCASSLVAGGAAGANVLTFGAGSRLTVL.